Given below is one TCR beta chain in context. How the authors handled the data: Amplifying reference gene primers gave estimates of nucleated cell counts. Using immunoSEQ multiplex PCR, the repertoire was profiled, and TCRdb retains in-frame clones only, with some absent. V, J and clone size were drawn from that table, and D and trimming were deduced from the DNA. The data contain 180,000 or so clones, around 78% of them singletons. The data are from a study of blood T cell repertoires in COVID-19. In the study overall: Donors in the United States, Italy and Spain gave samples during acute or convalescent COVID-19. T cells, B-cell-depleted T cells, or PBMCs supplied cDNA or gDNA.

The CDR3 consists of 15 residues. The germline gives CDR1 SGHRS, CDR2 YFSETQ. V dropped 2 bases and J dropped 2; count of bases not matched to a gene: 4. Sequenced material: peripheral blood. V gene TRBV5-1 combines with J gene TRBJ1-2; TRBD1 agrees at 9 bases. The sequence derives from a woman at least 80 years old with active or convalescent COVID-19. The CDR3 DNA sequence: TGCGCCAGCAGCTTCGGGACAGGGAGAAACTATGGCTACACCTTC. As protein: CASSFGTGRNYGYTF.